This T cell receptor beta chain was sequenced in a study of blood T cell repertoires in COVID-19. Study details: Italy, Spain and the United States were the sources of the convalescent and acute COVID-19 samples. PBMCs, B-cell-depleted T cells, or T cells were the source of the cDNA or gDNA that made up the material.

As handled by the study authors: How many nucleated cells were present was estimated from reference gene primer amplification. Some clones are missing from TCRdb's copy, which holds only in-frame ones; the method was immunoSEQ multiplex PCR. That table furnishes V, J and clone size, whereas the DNA furnished D and trimming. The data contain 200,000 or so clones, 75% to 85% of them singletons. The germline CDR1 and CDR2 sequences are SGHNT and YYREEE (reference sequence). The CDR3 runs 15 residues. The V segment lost 0 bases and the J segment 2 bases; nucleotides outside the gene matches: 2. This clone was seen ten or more times.

The clonotype was recovered from a man aged 35-49 years who had recovered from COVID-19. This chain uses TRBV5-4 with TRBJ1-2; TRBD1 matches 9 bases. The sequencing input was peripheral blood. In DNA, the CDR3 is TGTGCCAGCAGCTTGGGGGACAGGGAAAACTATGGCTACACCTTC. Protein product: CASSLGDRENYGYTF. The whole variable domain, remainder taken from reference TRBV5-4 and TRBJ1-2, is ETGVTQSPTHLIKTRGQQVTLRCSSQSGHNTVSWYQQALGQGPQFIFQYYREEENGRGNFPPRFSGLQFPNYSSELNVNALELDDSALYLCASSLGDRENYGYTFGSGTRLTVV.